This TCR beta chain was identified in a study of monozygotic twins with inflammatory bowel disease. TCRdb reprocessed the 5' RACE reads, keeping one entry per CDR3 protein, no DNA. The listing contains about 380,000 distinct CDR3 sequences. Looked up from germline, CDR1 is SGHKS and CDR2 is YYEKEE (reference sequence). CDR3 length equals 14 residues. Per donor there was one draw, yielding a blood sample of 2 to 3 ml. The source material was blood. The clonotype originates from a human donor with ulcerative colitis or Crohn's disease, or a healthy co-twin of an affected twin (not recorded which). The chain joins TRBV5-5 to TRBJ2-7; TCRdb gives TRBD2 as the D gene, but with no DNA this cannot be confirmed. CDR3 sequence: CASSLGSPFYEQYF. The full variable domain, with the rest looked up from reference TRBV5-5 and TRBJ2-7, is DAGVTQSPTHLIKTRGQQVTLRCSPISGHKSVSWYQQVLGQGPQFIFQYYEKEERGRGNFPDRFSARQFPNYSSELNVNALLLGDSALYLCASSLGSPFYEQYFGPGTRLTVT.